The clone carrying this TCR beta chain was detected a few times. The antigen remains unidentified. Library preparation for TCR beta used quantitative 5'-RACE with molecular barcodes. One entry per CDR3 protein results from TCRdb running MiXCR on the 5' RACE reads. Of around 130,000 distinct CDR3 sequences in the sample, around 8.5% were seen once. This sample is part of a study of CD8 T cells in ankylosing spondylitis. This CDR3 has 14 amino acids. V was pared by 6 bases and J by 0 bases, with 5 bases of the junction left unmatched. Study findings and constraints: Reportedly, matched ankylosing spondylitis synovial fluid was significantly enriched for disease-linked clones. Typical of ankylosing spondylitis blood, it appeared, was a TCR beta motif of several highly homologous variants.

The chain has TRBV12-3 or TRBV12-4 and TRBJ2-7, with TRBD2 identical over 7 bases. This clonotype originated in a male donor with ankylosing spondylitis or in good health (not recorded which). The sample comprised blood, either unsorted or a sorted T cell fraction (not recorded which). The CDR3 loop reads CASRQLAVSYEQYF. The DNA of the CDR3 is TGTGCCAGCAGGCAGCTAGCGGTCTCCTACGAGCAGTACTTC.